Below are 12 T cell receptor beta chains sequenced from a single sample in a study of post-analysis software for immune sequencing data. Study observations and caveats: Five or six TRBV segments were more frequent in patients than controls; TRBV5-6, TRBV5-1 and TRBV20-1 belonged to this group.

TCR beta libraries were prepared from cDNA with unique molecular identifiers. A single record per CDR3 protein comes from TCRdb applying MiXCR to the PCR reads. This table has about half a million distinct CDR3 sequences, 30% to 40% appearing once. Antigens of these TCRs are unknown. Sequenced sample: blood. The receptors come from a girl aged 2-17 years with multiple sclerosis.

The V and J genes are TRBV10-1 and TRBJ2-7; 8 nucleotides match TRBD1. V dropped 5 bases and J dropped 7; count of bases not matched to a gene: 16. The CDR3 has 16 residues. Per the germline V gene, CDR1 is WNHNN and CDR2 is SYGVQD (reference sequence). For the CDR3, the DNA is TGCGCCAGCAGTCAGTTTCGAGACAGGGGTCTCAGAGAGCAGTACTTC. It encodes CASSQFRDRGLREQYF.

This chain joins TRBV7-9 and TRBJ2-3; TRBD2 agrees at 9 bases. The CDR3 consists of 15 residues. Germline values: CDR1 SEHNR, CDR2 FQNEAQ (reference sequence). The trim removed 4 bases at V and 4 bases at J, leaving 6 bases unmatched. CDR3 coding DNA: TGTGCCAGCAGCTCTAGCGGGGTAGGGGCAGATACGCAGTATTTT. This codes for CASSSSGVGADTQYF.

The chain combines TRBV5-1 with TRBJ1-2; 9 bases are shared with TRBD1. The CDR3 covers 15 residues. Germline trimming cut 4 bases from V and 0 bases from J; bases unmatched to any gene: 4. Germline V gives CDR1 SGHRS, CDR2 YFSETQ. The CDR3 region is CASSLGQGSNYGYTF. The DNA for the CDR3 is TGCGCCAGCAGCCTGGGACAGGGCTCTAACTATGGCTACACCTTC.

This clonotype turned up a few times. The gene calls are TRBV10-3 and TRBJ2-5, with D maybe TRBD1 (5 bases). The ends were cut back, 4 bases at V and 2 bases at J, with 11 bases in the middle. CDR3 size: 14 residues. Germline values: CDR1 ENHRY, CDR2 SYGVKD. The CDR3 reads CAISGDSKQETQYF. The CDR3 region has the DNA TGTGCCATCAGTGGCGACAGCAAGCAAGAGACCCAGTACTTC.

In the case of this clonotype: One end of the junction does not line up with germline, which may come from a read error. Written as DNA, the CDR3 is TGTGCCGGCAGTCCCGGTACGCAGTATTTT. It is translated as CAGSPGTQYF. This sequence joins TRBV12-3 or TRBV12-4 and TRBJ2-3, with no clear D. This CDR3 has 10 amino acids.

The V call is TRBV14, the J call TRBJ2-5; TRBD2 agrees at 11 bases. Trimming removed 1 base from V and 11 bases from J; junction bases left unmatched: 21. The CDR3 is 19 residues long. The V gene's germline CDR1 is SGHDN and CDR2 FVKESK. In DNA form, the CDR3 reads TGTGCCAGCAGCCAAGTCGAGGGGCTAGCGGGGGGCTCCTACAATGAGCAGTACTTC. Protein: CASSQVEGLAGGSYNEQYF. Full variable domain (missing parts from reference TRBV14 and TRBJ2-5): EAGVTQFPSHSVIEKGQTVTLRCDPISGHDNLYWYRRVMGKEIKFLLHFVKESKQDESGMPNNRFLAERTGGTYSTLKVQPAELEDSGVYFCASSQVEGLAGGSYNEQYFGPGTRLLVL.

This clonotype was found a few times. The CDR3 here is CASSLRASYEQYF. The CDR3 coding sequence is TGTGCCAGCAGCTTAAGAGCTAGCTACGAGCAGTACTTC. V usage is TRBV7-8 and J usage is TRBJ2-5, with D unresolved. The DNA end is a closer match to TRBJ2-7, so the J assignment may be wrong. Germline V gene data show CDR1 as SGHVS and CDR2 as FQNEAQ. CDR3 size: 13 residues.

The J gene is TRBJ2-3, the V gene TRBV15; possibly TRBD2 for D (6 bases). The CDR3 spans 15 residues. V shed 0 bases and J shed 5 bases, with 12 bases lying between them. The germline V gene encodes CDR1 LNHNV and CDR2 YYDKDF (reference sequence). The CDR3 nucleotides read TGTGCCACCAGCAGAGAAGGCGGCGGGGAAGATACGCAGTATTTT. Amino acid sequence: CATSREGGGEDTQYF.

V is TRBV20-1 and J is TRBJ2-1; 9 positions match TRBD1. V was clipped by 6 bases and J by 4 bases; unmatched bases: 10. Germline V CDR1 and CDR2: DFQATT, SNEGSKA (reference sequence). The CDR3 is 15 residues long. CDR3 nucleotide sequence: TGCAGTGCCAAAGTCGACAGGGGGACATACAATGAGCAGTTCTTC. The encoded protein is CSAKVDRGTYNEQFF.

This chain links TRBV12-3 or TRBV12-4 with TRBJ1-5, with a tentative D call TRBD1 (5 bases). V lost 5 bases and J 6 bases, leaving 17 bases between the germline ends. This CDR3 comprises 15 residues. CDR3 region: CASSRGPPRTQPQHF. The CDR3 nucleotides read TGTGCCAGCAGTCGGGGACCCCCAAGGACTCAGCCCCAGCATTTT.

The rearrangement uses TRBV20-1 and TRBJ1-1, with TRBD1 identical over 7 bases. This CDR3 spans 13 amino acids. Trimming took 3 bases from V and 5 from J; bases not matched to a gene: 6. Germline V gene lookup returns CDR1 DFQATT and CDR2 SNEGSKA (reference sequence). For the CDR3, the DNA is TGCAGTGCTAGTCGAGGGGGCGGGACTGAAGCTTTCTTT. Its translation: CSASRGGGTEAFF.

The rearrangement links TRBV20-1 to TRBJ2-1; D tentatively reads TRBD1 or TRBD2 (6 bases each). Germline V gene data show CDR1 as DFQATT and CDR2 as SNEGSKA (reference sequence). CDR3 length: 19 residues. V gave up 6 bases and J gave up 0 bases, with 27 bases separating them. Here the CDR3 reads CSALRGPRVGIYSYNEQFF. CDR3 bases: TGCAGTGCCCTCCGGGGGCCCAGGGTTGGAATATACTCCTACAATGAGCAGTTCTTC.